Listed here are 21 T cell receptor beta chains from one sample, sequenced in a study of blood T cell repertoires in COVID-19. The method was immunoSEQ multiplex PCR; TCRdb's version includes in-frame clones alone and lacks a portion of them. Of around 310,000 clones listed, about 90% are singletons. Specimen: peripheral blood. These receptors all come from a woman in her 40s with COVID-19, enrolled during active disease.

Concerning this clone itself: A read error may produce the germline difference seen at one junction end. The chain carries TRBV7-7 and TRBJ2-5; 9 bases are shared with TRBD1. CDR1 and CDR2 from the germline V gene are SSHAT and FNYEAQ (reference sequence). The CDR3 consists of 16 residues. The chain's CDR3 is CASSITLTGGGKTQYF. CDR3 in DNA: TGTGCTAGCAGCATAACACTGACAGGGGGGGGGAAGACCCAGTACTTC.

The genes are TRBV4-2 and TRBJ2-1; a weak D match, TRBD2 (6 bases). This CDR3 comprises 16 residues. Germline V gene data show CDR1 as LGHNA and CDR2 as YNFKEQ. V lost 0 bases, J lost 3 bases, and 12 bases lay in between. CDR3 in DNA: TGTGCCAGCAGCCAAGAGACTGCGGGATACTACAATGAGCAGTTCTTC. Protein sequence: CASSQETAGYYNEQFF.

The chain recombines TRBV15 with TRBJ2-5, with D perhaps matching TRBD2 (5 bases). The CDR3 is 14 residues long. The V end lost 6 bases, the J end lost 2 bases, and 13 bases lay between the germline ends. Germline V gene lookup returns CDR1 LNHNV and CDR2 YYDKDF (reference sequence). This CDR3 reads CATSPMRVQETQYF. The CDR3 nucleotides read TGTGCCACCAGTCCCATGCGGGTACAAGAGACCCAGTACTTC.

The genes are TRBV28 and TRBJ1-5; tentatively, D is TRBD1 (5 bases). This CDR3 comprises 15 residues. Trimming left V 6 bases short and J 4 bases short, with 16 bases between. CDR1 and CDR2 from the germline V gene are MDHEN and SYDVKM. The CDR3 loop is CASSSRVTSNQPQHF. As DNA, the CDR3 is TGTGCCAGCAGCTCCAGGGTGACTAGTAATCAGCCCCAGCATTTT.

The rearrangement joins TRBV5-1 to TRBJ2-5; 12 bases match TRBD2. V dropped 4 bases and J dropped 0; count of bases not matched to a gene: 4. Germline-derived CDR1 and CDR2 are SGHRS and YFSETQ. The CDR3 has 16 amino acids. The CDR3 coding sequence is TGCGCCAGCAGCCATACTAGCGGGGGGTACCAAGAGACCCAGTACTTC. As protein: CASSHTSGGYQETQYF.

V usage is TRBV7-2 and J usage is TRBJ2-3; 12 bases match TRBD2. After removal of 2 bases from V and 3 bases from J, the junction contained 9 bases not matched to a gene. Per the germline V gene, CDR1 is SGHTA and CDR2 is FQGNSA. CDR3 length: 18 amino acids. CDR3 in amino acids: CASSLKSLTSGRTDTQYF. Written as DNA, the CDR3 is TGTGCCAGCAGCTTAAAATCCCTGACTAGCGGGAGAACAGATACGCAGTATTTT.

The chain recombines TRBV7-8 with TRBJ2-5, with D perhaps TRBD2 (5 bases). V lost 1 base and J lost 3, with 24 bases in between. The CDR3 runs 19 residues. Germline-derived CDR1 and CDR2 are SGHVS and FQNEAQ. CDR3 DNA sequence: TGTGCCAGCAGCTTAGACAGTAGGGTCCCCAACACGAGGGAAGAGACCCAGTACTTC. This encodes CASSLDSRVPNTREETQYF.

The chain joins TRBV28 to TRBJ1-4; 7 bases fit TRBD1. This CDR3 is 14 amino acids long. Per the germline V gene, CDR1 is MDHEN and CDR2 is SYDVKM. The V and J ends lost 2 bases and 7 bases, in that order; junction bases with no gene match: 4. The CDR3 bases are TGTGCCAGCAGTTTACGACAGGGACGTGAAAAACTGTTTTTT. Translating it yields CASSLRQGREKLFF.

The sample holds a few counts of this clone. The V gene is TRBV7-9, the J gene TRBJ2-7; 13 bases are shared with TRBD2. V lost 4 bases, J lost 7 bases, and 7 bases stayed unmatched. CDR3 size: 15 residues. CDR1 SEHNR and CDR2 FQNEAQ come from the germline V gene (reference sequence). The CDR3 coding sequence is TGTGCCAGCAGCTCGGAGACTAGCGGGAGGAGTGAGCAGTACTTC. Protein: CASSSETSGRSEQYF.

Details on this clone: This sample includes further DNA sequences coding for the same CDR3. This chain joins TRBV18 and TRBJ2-1; TRBD1 aligns across 8 bases. From germline, CDR1 is KGHSH and CDR2 LQKENI. V lost 2 bases to trimming and J lost 6 bases; unmatched junction nucleotides: 3. CDR3 length equals 14 residues. In DNA form, the CDR3 reads TGTGCCAGCTCACCAGACAGGGGAGGCAATGAGCAGTTCTTC. Translated, it gives CASSPDRGGNEQFF.

The chain uses TRBV7-6 and TRBJ1-5; D gene ambiguous. The CDR3 spans 13 residues. V lost 0 bases and J 3 bases, leaving 3 bases between the germline ends. The germline gives CDR1 SGHVS, CDR2 FNYEAQ. CDR3 nucleotides: TGTGCCAGCAGCTTAGCGTACAATCAGCCCCAGCATTTT. Residues: CASSLAYNQPQHF.

The chain links TRBV12-5 to TRBJ2-7, with TRBD2 matching over 11 bases. V was pared by 7 bases and J by 4 bases, with 6 bases of the junction left unmatched. From germline, CDR1 is LGHNT and CDR2 FRNRAP. The CDR3 runs 14 residues. CDR3 residues: CASALAGGPYEQYF. In nucleotides, the CDR3 is TGTGCTAGTGCCTTAGCGGGAGGGCCGTACGAGCAGTACTTC.

This clone has more than one count but fewer than ten. V and J are TRBV11-3 and TRBJ1-1, with D possibly matching TRBD1 (5 bases). The V gene lost 1 base and the J gene lost 1 base, with 7 bases spanning the gap. The V gene's germline CDR1 is SGHNT and CDR2 YENEEA. The CDR3 consists of 14 residues. CDR3 sequence: CASSLVGGNTEAFF. The CDR3 bases are TGTGCCAGCAGCTTAGTCGGGGGGAACACTGAAGCTTTCTTT.

J is TRBJ2-1 and V is TRBV7-3, with D maybe TRBD1 (6 bases). This CDR3 has 14 residues. Germline loops: CDR1 SGHTA, CDR2 FQGTGA. Trimming shortened V by 5 bases and J by 7 bases, and 15 bases separated the two germline ends. In nucleotides, the CDR3 is TGTGCCAGCAGCCCCACAGGGTTTACGAATGAGCAGTTCTTC. Protein: CASSPTGFTNEQFF.

This chain joins TRBV19 and TRBJ1-5; maybe TRBD1 (5 bases). The germline V and J ends were trimmed by 5 bases and 4 bases, with 9 bases remaining between them. Germline CDR1 is LNHDA and CDR2 is SQIVND (reference sequence). The length of the CDR3 is 13 residues. For the CDR3, the DNA is TGTGCCAGTAGTGACAGTAAAAATCAGCCCCAGCATTTT. Translated, it gives CASSDSKNQPQHF.

This clone was observed once. The chain is built from TRBV28 and TRBJ2-7; D uncertain. Trimming cost V 2 bases and J 0 bases, with 5 bases left between them. The CDR3 is 13 amino acids. The V gene's germline CDR1 is MDHEN and CDR2 SYDVKM. CDR3 coding DNA: TGTGCCAGCAGTTTAGGGCTCTCCTACGAGCAGTACTTC. Translating gives CASSLGLSYEQYF.

The chain carries TRBV6-4 and TRBJ2-3; TRBD1 matches 7 bases. The ends lost 5 bases at V and 3 bases at J; junction bases unmatched: 2. From germline, CDR1 is MRHNA and CDR2 SNTAGT. The CDR3 runs to 13 residues. The chain's CDR3 is CASSQTGTDTQYF. CDR3 sequence (DNA): TGTGCCAGCAGTCAGACAGGGACAGATACGCAGTATTTT.

This chain uses TRBV27 with TRBJ2-7; the D gene is possibly TRBD1 (6 bases). CDR1 MNHEY and CDR2 SMNVEV come from the germline V gene (reference sequence). The CDR3 consists of 13 residues. The V and J ends lost 3 bases and 3 bases respectively, with 9 bases between them. DNA for the CDR3: TGTGCCAGCAGTTTTGGACAGAGCTACGAGCAGTACTTC. As protein: CASSFGQSYEQYF.

CDR3 in DNA: TGTGCCAGCAGCTTAGCAACTAGCACTACGTACAATGAGCAGTTCTTC. This codes for CASSLATSTTYNEQFF. The chain employs TRBV7-8 and TRBJ2-1; D possibly corresponds to TRBD2 (6 bases). Germline V gene lookup returns CDR1 SGHVS and CDR2 FQNEAQ. V was clipped by 0 bases and J by 4 bases, with 13 bases between them. The CDR3 extends over 16 amino acids.

The genes are TRBV7-9 and TRBJ2-7; TRBD2 matches 12 bases. Per the germline V gene, CDR1 is SEHNR and CDR2 is FQNEAQ (reference sequence). The CDR3 extends over 15 amino acids. Trimming took 7 bases from V and 6 from J; bases not matched to a gene: 10. CDR3 nucleotides: TGTGCCAGCACCAAATCTAGCGGGGGGGCTGGCGAGCAGTACTTC. It encodes CASTKSSGGAGEQYF.

The genes are TRBV5-6 and TRBJ2-1; D unresolved. The CDR3 loop spans 16 amino acids. CDR1 and CDR2 from the germline V gene are SGHDT and YYEEEE. Trimming stripped 0 bases from V and 0 bases from J, with 10 bases between. The CDR3 protein is CASSLEARSSYNEQFF. The CDR3 bases are TGTGCCAGCAGCTTGGAAGCGAGGAGCTCCTACAATGAGCAGTTCTTC.